This TCR beta chain originates from a study of early T cells in non-severe SARS-CoV-2 infection. Overall study context: Unsorted whole-blood RNA was sequenced in bulk, leaving chains unpaired.

Unique molecular identifiers (one per individual cDNA molecule) were attached. One entry per CDR3 protein results from TCRdb running MiXCR on the 5' RACE reads. The sample carries 50,000 to 60,000 distinct CDR3 sequences, under 9% recorded once. The J segment lost 0 bases and the V segment lost 0 bases, leaving 6 bases of the junction unmatched. The germline V gene has CDR1 DFQATT and CDR2 SNEGSKA (reference sequence). This CDR3 contains 17 residues. Specimen: whole blood, collected at baseline. The TCR sequence derives from an adult who was a healthcare worker with PCR-confirmed SARS-CoV-2 infection or an uninfected control (not recorded which). This chain uses TRBV20-1 with TRBJ1-3; 9 nucleotides align to TRBD1. DNA for the CDR3: TGCAGTGCTAGAGATCGCCGGACAGGGGTCTCTGGAAACACCATATATTTT. Its translation: CSARDRRTGVSGNTIYF.